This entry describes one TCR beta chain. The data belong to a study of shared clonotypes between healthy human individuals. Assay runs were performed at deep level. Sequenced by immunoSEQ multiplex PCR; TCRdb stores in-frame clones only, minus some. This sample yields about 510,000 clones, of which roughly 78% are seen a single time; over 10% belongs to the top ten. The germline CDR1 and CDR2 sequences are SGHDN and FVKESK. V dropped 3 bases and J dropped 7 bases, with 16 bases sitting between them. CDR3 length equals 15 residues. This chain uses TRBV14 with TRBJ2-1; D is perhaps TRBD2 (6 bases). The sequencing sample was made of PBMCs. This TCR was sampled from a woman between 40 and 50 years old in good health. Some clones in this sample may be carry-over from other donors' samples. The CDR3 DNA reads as TGTGCCAGCAGCCAGGCTAGCGCGGGTTGGAATGAGCAGTTCTTC. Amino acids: CASSQASAGWNEQFF. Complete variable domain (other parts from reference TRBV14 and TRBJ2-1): EAGVTQFPSHSVIEKGQTVTLRCDPISGHDNLYWYRRVMGKEIKFLLHFVKESKQDESGMPNNRFLAERTGGTYSTLKVQPAELEDSGVYFCASSQASAGWNEQFFGPGTRLTVL.